One and the same sample provided the 3 T cell receptor beta chains below, sequenced in a study of OX40 agonist ivuxolimab in advanced cancers. Produced via immunoSEQ multiplex PCR; TCRdb's table is partial and in-frame only. The table lists 70,000 to 90,000 clones, 85% to 90% of them singletons. The input for sequencing was CD4+ or CD8+ T cells sorted from blood, taken in a trial of the OX40 agonist ivuxolimab. The receptors shown here come from an adult with an advanced solid tumor such as melanoma, head and neck, liver or kidney cancer.

The rearrangement links TRBV9 to TRBJ1-6; 7 nucleotides align to TRBD1. The CDR3 is made up of 15 amino acids. Germline CDR1 and CDR2: SGDLS and YYNGEE. V lost 4 bases and J lost 7; bases outside the gene matches: 8. The chain's CDR3 is CASSPGQAGNSPLHF. The CDR3 DNA reads TGTGCCAGCAGCCCCGGACAGGCAGGGAATTCACCCCTCCACTTT.

The chain links TRBV5-4 to TRBJ2-6; 8 bases align to TRBD1. Germline V CDR1 and CDR2: SGHNT, YYREEE (reference sequence). V shed 4 bases and J 5 bases; nucleotides not matched to a gene: 11. The CDR3 has 17 residues. CDR3 amino acids: CASSLGTGGSRANVLTF. CDR3 in DNA: TGTGCCAGCAGCCTCGGGACAGGCGGGTCGAGGGCCAACGTCCTGACTTTC. The full variable domain, with the rest looked up from reference TRBV5-4 and TRBJ2-6, is ETGVTQSPTHLIKTRGQQVTLRCSSQSGHNTVSWYQQALGQGPQFIFQYYREEENGRGNFPPRFSGLQFPNYSSELNVNALELDDSALYLCASSLGTGGSRANVLTFGAGSRLTVL.

This chain joins TRBV5-6 and TRBJ2-7, with D possibly matching TRBD2 (6 bases). CDR3 length: 14 amino acids. The V gene's germline CDR1 is SGHDT and CDR2 YYEEEE. V lost 4 bases to trimming and J lost 7 bases, with 18 bases between them. Here the CDR3 DNA reads TGTGCCAGCAGCCGTAGTTGGGCGGAGGGGGAGCAGTACTTC. Encoded protein: CASSRSWAEGEQYF.